The entry below gives a single T cell receptor (beta chain) sequence along with its context. Its target is unknown. The CDR3 has 14 amino acids. Per the germline V gene, CDR1 is SGHRS and CDR2 is YFSETQ. V was cut by 2 bases and J by 1 base, with 9 bases left in between. This specimen belongs to a study of shared clonotypes between healthy human individuals. Study-wide results and caveats: A handful of donors shared about 4.5% of their naive CD4 clonotypes.

TCRdb keeps only in-frame clones here, not all; method: immunoSEQ multiplex PCR. The table lists roughly 1,500,000 clones, approximately 98% of them singletons. The clonotype originates from a man younger than 45 in good health. The chain couples TRBV5-1 to TRBJ1-1; D may be TRBD1 (5 bases). Sequencing used naive CD4+ T cells sorted from blood. Indicated subset: CD45RA+ positively selected. The CDR3 DNA follows: TGCGCCAGCAGCTTCGCTAGGGGGAACACTGAAGCTTTCTTT. As protein: CASSFARGNTEAFF. Complete variable domain (other parts from reference TRBV5-1 and TRBJ1-1): KAGVTQTPRYLIKTRGQQVTLSCSPISGHRSVSWYQQTPGQGLQFLFEYFSETQRNKGNFPGRFSGRQFSNSRSEMNVSTLELGDSALYLCASSFARGNTEAFFGQGTRLTVV.